A selection of T cell receptor beta chains follows, all from one sample in a study of cytotoxic CD8 clonotypes in ibrutinib-treated CLL. Method: immunoSEQ multiplex PCR; TCRdb's copy keeps in-frame clones and lacks some. The sample has fewer than 300,000 clones, about 72% seen once. The material sequenced was PBMCs, taken at disease progression, from a patient treated with ibrutinib. The receptors come from a human donor with chronic lymphocytic leukemia. Both conserved end residues are part of each CDR3. D genes are given only for firm matches. Size is omitted from some rows. Given values are once, few, many or a class for expanded clones.

v_call	clone_size	d_call	cdr3_length	j_call	cdr3_aa	cdr3_nt
TRBV28	few	TRBD2	14	TRBJ2-3	CATLSGGAGDTQYF	TGTGCCACCCTGAGCGGGGGGGCCGGAGATACGCAGTATTTT
TRBV5-6	.	.	14	TRBJ1-2	CASSLIDGIYGYTF	TGTGCCAGCAGCTTAATAGACGGAATATATGGCTACACCTTC
TRBV14	.	.	15	TRBJ1-2	CASSQVNPGFYGYTF	TGTGCCAGCAGCCAAGTAAACCCGGGGTTCTATGGCTACACCTTC
TRBV11-3	.	.	15	TRBJ2-5	CASSAQWGRGETQYF	TGTGCCAGCAGCGCCCAGTGGGGGCGCGGGGAGACCCAGTACTTC
TRBV7-9	.	.	14	TRBJ2-7	CASSLAGRSYEQYF	TGTGCCAGCAGCTTGGCGGGGCGCTCCTACGAGCAGTACTTC
TRBV6-4	.	.	16	TRBJ2-3	CASSEEAGVRLNTQYF	TGTGCCAGCTCGGAGGAGGCAGGGGTCCGCCTAAATACGCAGTATTTT
TRBV4-3	.	.	17	TRBJ2-1	CASSQEAGPPNADEQFF	TGCGCCAGCAGCCAAGAGGCGGGCCCCCCCAACGCTGATGAGCAGTTCTTC
TRBV25-1	.	.	14	TRBJ1-2	CASSEQGKGYGYTF	TGTGCCAGCAGTGAACAGGGTAAAGGCTATGGCTACACCTTC
TRBV7-6	.	.	16	TRBJ2-3	CASSLRLAVHTDTQYF	TGTGCCAGCAGCTTACGTCTCGCGGTGCACACAGATACGCAGTATTTT
TRBV2	.	TRBD2	14	TRBJ2-7	CASSPFGGLNEQYF	TGTGCCAGCAGCCCCTTTGGGGGACTAAACGAGCAGTACTTC
TRBV11-3	few	.	12	TRBJ2-1	CASSRNAREQFF	TGTGCCAGCAGCAGGAATGCCCGTGAGCAGTTCTTC
TRBV15	.	.	13	TRBJ2-7	CATSRDHSYEQYF	TGTGCCACCAGCAGAGACCACTCCTACGAGCAGTACTTC
TRBV18	once	TRBD2	15	TRBJ2-7	CASSLNSGTSYEQYF	TGTGCCAGCTCACTGAATAGCGGGACCTCCTACGAGCAGTACTTC
TRBV19	.	.	14	TRBJ2-7	CASSIALSSYEQYF	TGTGCCAGTAGTATAGCACTGAGCTCCTACGAGCAGTACTTC
TRBV4-1	.	TRBD1	17	TRBJ1-5	CASSQEAGTGREQPQHF	TGCGCCAGCAGCCAAGAAGCCGGGACAGGGAGGGAGCAGCCCCAGCATTTT
TRBV7-9	.	TRBD1	15	TRBJ2-5	CASRLDRGPQETQYF	TGTGCCAGCAGACTAGACAGGGGTCCCCAAGAGACCCAGTACTTC
TRBV25-1	.	TRBD1	15	TRBJ1-2	CASRRGTGGMDGYTF	TGTGCCAGCCGACGAGGGACAGGGGGCATGGATGGCTACACCTTC
TRBV7-8	few	.	15	TRBJ1-2	CASSLEANLNYGYTF	TGTGCCAGCAGCTTAGAGGCGAACCTTAACTATGGCTACACCTTC
TRBV18	.	.	15	TRBJ1-3	CASSPQGLSGNTIYF	TGTGCCAGCTCACCTCAGGGGCTTTCTGGAAACACCATATATTTT
TRBV9	few	.	15	TRBJ2-1	CASSVGVGTYNEQFF	TGTGCCAGCAGCGTAGGGGTAGGGACCTACAATGAGCAGTTCTTC
TRBV5-1	.	TRBD2	16	TRBJ2-3	CASSFIRGLAADTQYF	TGCGCCAGCAGCTTCATCCGAGGACTAGCGGCAGATACGCAGTATTTT
TRBV5-6	once	TRBD1	14	TRBJ1-4	CASSYGQEDEKLFF	TGTGCCAGCAGCTACGGACAGGAAGATGAAAAACTGTTTTTT
TRBV6-5	.	.	13	TRBJ1-6	CASSYSDLSPLHF	TGTGCCAGCAGTTACTCCGACCTTTCACCCCTCCACTTT
TRBV27	.	.	15	TRBJ2-1	CASSLGPKGYNEQFF	TGTGCCAGCAGTTTAGGACCCAAAGGCTACAATGAGCAGTTCTTC
TRBV5-1	.	.	15	TRBJ1-1	CASSFQGGRNTEAFF	TGCGCCAGCAGCTTCCAGGGCGGGAGGAACACTGAAGCTTTCTTT
TRBV7-6	.	TRBD1	14	TRBJ2-5	CASSPRTGRLTQYF	TGTGCCAGCAGCCCCCGGACAGGGCGGCTGACCCAGTACTTC
TRBV9	.	TRBD2	15	TRBJ2-7	CASSPAGTNSYEQYF	TGTGCCAGCAGCCCAGCGGGGACGAACTCCTACGAGCAGTACTTC
TRBV4-1	once	.	15	TRBJ2-5	CASSQDTGERETQYF	TGCGCCAGCAGCCAAGATACCGGGGAAAGGGAGACCCAGTACTTC
TRBV19	few	.	15	TRBJ1-2	CASSIRAGPFYGYTF	TGTGCCAGTAGTATAAGGGCAGGGCCCTTCTATGGCTACACCTTC
TRBV20-1	few	.	11	TRBJ2-3	CSARSTDTQYF	TGCAGTGCGAGATCCACAGATACGCAGTATTTT
TRBV7-3	few	TRBD1	14	TRBJ2-7	CASSPGQANYEQYF	TGTGCCAGCAGCCCGGGACAGGCCAACTACGAGCAGTACTTC
TRBV11-2	.	TRBD1	14	TRBJ2-7	CASSLGTGVYEQYF	TGTGCCAGCAGCTTAGGGACAGGGGTCTACGAGCAGTACTTC
TRBV4-1	few	.	14	TRBJ2-7	CASSQGPGHDEQYF	TGCGCCAGCAGCCAAGGTCCGGGTCACGACGAGCAGTACTTC
TRBV14	.	TRBD2	17	TRBJ2-3	CASSRRIAGGRGDTQYF	TGTGCCAGCAGCCGACGGATAGCGGGGGGCCGGGGAGATACGCAGTATTTT
TRBV6-5	.	TRBD2	14	TRBJ2-2	CASRGGSLAGELFF	TGTGCCAGCCGCGGCGGGAGCCTCGCCGGGGAGCTGTTTTTT
TRBV29-1	.	.	13	TRBJ1-4	CSGGTGQNEKLFF	TGCAGCGGGGGGACGGGCCAAAATGAAAAACTGTTTTTT
TRBV18	few	.	16	TRBJ1-5	CASSPRAGFPNQPQHF	TGTGCCAGCTCACCAAGGGCAGGGTTTCCCAATCAGCCCCAGCATTTT
TRBV29-1	.	.	14	TRBJ2-6	CSVDGTGGANVLTF	TGCAGCGTCGATGGGACCGGTGGGGCCAACGTCCTGACTTTC
TRBV2	.	TRBD1	15	TRBJ1-4	CASRTGGATNEKLFF	TGTGCCAGCAGGACAGGGGGTGCAACTAATGAAAAACTGTTTTTT
TRBV7-8	.	.	14	TRBJ2-3	CASSLGRGTDTQYF	TGTGCCAGCAGCTTAGGGAGGGGCACAGATACGCAGTATTTT
TRBV7-8	.	TRBD2	19	TRBJ2-1	CASSLVGASGGAAYNEQFF	TGTGCCAGCAGCTTAGTTGGGGCTAGCGGGGGGGCCGCCTACAATGAGCAGTTCTTC
TRBV14	.	TRBD1	16	TRBJ1-2	CASSPPTGAEKKGYTF	TGTGCCAGCAGCCCACCCACAGGGGCCGAAAAAAAGGGCTACACCTTC
TRBV6-5	few	.	12	TRBJ2-7	CASHTGSYEQYF	TGTGCCAGTCACACAGGTAGCTACGAGCAGTACTTC
TRBV23-1	.	TRBD1	14	TRBJ1-4	CASSRDRANEKLFF	TGCGCCAGCAGTCGGGACAGAGCTAATGAAAAACTGTTTTTT
TRBV5-1	.	.	14	TRBJ2-7	CASSPTTGLLEQYF	TGCGCCAGCAGCCCGACGACCGGGCTACTCGAGCAGTACTTC
TRBV7-2	.	.	14	TRBJ2-7	CASSTRGRDYEQYF	TGTGCCAGCAGCACCCGGGGACGGGACTACGAGCAGTACTTC
TRBV9	.	TRBD2	16	TRBJ2-5	CASSLGGREGSETQYF	TGTGCCAGCAGCTTAGGCGGGAGGGAGGGGTCGGAGACCCAGTACTTC
TRBV5-1	.	TRBD1	15	TRBJ2-7	CASSLERTGAYEQYF	TGCGCCAGCAGCTTGGAACGGACAGGGGCCTACGAGCAGTACTTC
TRBV15	.	TRBD1	15	TRBJ2-5	CATSQRTGSIETQYF	TGTGCCACCAGCCAGAGGACAGGGTCAATTGAGACCCAGTACTTC